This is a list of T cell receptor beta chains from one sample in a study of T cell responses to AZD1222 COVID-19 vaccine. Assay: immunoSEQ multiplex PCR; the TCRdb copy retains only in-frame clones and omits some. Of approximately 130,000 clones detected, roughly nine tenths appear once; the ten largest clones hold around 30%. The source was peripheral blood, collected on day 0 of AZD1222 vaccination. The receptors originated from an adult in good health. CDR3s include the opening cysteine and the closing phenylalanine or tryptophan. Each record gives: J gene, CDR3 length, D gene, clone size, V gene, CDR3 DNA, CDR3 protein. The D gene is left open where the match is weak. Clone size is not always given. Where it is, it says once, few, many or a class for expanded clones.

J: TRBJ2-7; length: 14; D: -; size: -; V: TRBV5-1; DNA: TGCGCCAGCAGCTTGGGAGGGGTAGCGTACGAGCAGTACTTC; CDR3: CASSLGGVAYEQYF
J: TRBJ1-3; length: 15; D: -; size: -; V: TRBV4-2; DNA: TGTGCCAGCAGCCAAAATCGGGGGTCTGGAAACACCATATATTTT; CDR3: CASSQNRGSGNTIYF
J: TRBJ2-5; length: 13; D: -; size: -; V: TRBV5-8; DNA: TGTGCCAGCAGCTTGAGTTACCAAGAGACCCAGTACTTC; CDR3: CASSLSYQETQYF
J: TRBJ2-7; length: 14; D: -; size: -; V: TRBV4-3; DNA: TGCGCCAGCAGCCAAGTGGAGGGGACCTACGAGCAGTACTTC; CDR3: CASSQVEGTYEQYF
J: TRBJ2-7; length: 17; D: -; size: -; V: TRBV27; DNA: TGTGCCAGCAGTTTCTCAGGGTCTCGCGTGGGCACCTACGAGCAGTACTTC; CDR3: CASSFSGSRVGTYEQYF
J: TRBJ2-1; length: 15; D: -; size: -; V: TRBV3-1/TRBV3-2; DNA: TGTGCCAGCAGCCAAGATGGCCTAGTCGGCAATGAGCAGTTCTTC; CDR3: CASSQDGLVGNEQFF
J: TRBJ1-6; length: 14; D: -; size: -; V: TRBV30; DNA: TGTGCCTGGAGTAGACTAGGGTGGGGATCACCCCTCCACTTT; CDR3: CAWSRLGWGSPLHF
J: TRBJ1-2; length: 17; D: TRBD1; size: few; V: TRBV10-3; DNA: TGTGCCATCAGTGCTCCAGATCAGGGGGTATCTAACTATGGCTACACCTTC; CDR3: CAISAPDQGVSNYGYTF
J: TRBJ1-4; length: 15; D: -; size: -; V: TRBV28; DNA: TGTGCCAGCAGTAAAGATCAGGGGTTGGGTGAAAAACTGTTTTTT; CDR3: CASSKDQGLGEKLFF
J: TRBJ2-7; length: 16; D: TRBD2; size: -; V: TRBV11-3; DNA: TGTGCCAGCAGCCCTGGTCTAGCGGGGGCCATCTACGAGCAGTACTTC; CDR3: CASSPGLAGAIYEQYF
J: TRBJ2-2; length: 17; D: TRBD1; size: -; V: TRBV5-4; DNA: TGTGCCAGCAGCCTGGGACAGGGGATGGGCCGGGCCGGGGAGCTGTTTTTT; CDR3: CASSLGQGMGRAGELFF
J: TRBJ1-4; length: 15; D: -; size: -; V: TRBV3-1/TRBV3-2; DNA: TGTGCCAGCAGCCTGGGGGTGGCAACTAATGAAAAACTGTTTTTT; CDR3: CASSLGVATNEKLFF
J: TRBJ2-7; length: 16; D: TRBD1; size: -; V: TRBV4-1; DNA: TGCGCCAGCAGCCAAGATCGGACAGGAGTTAACTACGAGCAGTACTTC; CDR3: CASSQDRTGVNYEQYF
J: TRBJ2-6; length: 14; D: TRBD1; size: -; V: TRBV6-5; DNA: TGTGCCGTTTCACAGGGGTCTGGGGCCAACGTCCTGACTTTC; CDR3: CAVSQGSGANVLTF
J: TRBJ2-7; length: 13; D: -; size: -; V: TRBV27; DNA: TGTGCCAGCAGTTCGAGAGGGAACTACGAGCAGTACTTC; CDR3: CASSSRGNYEQYF
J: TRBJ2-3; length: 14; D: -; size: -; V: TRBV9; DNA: TGTGCCAGCACCGGGATGTCTAGCACAGATACGCAGTATTTT; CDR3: CASTGMSSTDTQYF
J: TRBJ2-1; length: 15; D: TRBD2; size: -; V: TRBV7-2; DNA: TGTGCCAGCAGCATGGGACTAGCGGGAGGCAATGAGCAGTTCTTC; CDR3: CASSMGLAGGNEQFF
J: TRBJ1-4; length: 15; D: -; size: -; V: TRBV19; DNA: TGTGCCAGTAGTGCCAGAGCGGGGATCGGTGAAAAACTGTTTTTT; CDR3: CASSARAGIGEKLFF
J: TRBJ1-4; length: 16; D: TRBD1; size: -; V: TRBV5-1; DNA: TGCGCCAGCAGCTTGGAGGCAGGGGGCGGTTATGAAAAACTGTTTTTT; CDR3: CASSLEAGGGYEKLFF
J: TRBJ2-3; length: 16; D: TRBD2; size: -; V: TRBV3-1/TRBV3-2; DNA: TGTGCCAGCAGCCAAGATCCCGGGACTATCACAGATACGCAGTATTTT; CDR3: CASSQDPGTITDTQYF
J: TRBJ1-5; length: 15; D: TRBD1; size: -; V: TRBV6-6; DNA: TGTGCCAGCAGGGATCAGGGGGCAGGCGATCAGCCCCAGCATTTT; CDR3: CASRDQGAGDQPQHF
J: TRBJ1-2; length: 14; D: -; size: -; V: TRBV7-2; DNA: TGTGCCAGCAGCTTATCGGGCAGGGGCCATGGCTACACCTTC; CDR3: CASSLSGRGHGYTF
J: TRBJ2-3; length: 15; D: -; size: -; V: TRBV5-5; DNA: TGTGCCAGCAGGTATTTGGGGGAGATGACAGATACGCAGTATTTT; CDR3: CASRYLGEMTDTQYF
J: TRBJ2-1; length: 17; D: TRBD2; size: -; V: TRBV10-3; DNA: TGTGCCATCAGTGAGTCTACGAGGCGGGAGGGATACAATGAGCAGTTCTTC; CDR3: CAISESTRREGYNEQFF
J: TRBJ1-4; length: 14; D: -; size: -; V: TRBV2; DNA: TGTGCCAGCAGACAATTCTTGGGGGGGGAAAAACTGTTTTTT; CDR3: CASRQFLGGEKLFF
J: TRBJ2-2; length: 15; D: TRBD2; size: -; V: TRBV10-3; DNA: TGTGCCATCAGACCACAAGCGGGAAACACCGGGGAGCTGTTTTTT; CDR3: CAIRPQAGNTGELFF
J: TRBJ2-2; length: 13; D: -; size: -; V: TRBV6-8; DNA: TGTGCCAGCAGTTACGCACTAGGCGGGGAGCTGTTTTTT; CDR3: CASSYALGGELFF
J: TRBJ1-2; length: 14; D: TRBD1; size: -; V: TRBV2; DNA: TGTGCCAGCAGTGGTCAGGGACAGGGTTATGGCTACACCTTC; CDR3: CASSGQGQGYGYTF
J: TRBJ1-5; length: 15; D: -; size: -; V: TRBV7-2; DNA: TGTGCCAGCGTCGATTCGGCAGGGGCCAATCAGCCCCAGCATTTT; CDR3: CASVDSAGANQPQHF
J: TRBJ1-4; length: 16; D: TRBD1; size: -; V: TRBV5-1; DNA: TGCGCCAGCAGCTTGGTTCGGGGGACAGGGGATGAAAAACTGTTTTTT; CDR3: CASSLVRGTGDEKLFF
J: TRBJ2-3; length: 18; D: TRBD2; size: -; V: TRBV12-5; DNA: TGTGCTAGTGGTACACCCGGCGAGGCTAGCGGCCGCACAGATACGCAGTATTTT; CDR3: CASGTPGEASGRTDTQYF
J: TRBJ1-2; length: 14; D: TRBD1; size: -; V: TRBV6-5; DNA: TGTGCCAGCAGGGAGACAGGGGGCGAACCTGGCTACACCTTC; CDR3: CASRETGGEPGYTF
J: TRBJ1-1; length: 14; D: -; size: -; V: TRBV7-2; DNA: TGTGCCAGCAGCTGGGATGGGGGAGCGACTGAAGCTTTCTTT; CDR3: CASSWDGGATEAFF
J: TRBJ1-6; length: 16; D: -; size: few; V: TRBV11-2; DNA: TGTGCCAGCAGCTTAGATTTCGGACAGAATAATTCACCCCTCCACTTT; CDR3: CASSLDFGQNNSPLHF
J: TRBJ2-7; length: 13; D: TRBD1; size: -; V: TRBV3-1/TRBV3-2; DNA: TGTGCCAGCAGCCAGCGACAGGGATACGAGCAGTACTTC; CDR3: CASSQRQGYEQYF
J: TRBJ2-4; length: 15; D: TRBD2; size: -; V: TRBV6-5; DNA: TGTGCCAGCAGCGGGACTACCTTTGACAAAAACATTCAGTACTTC; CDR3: CASSGTTFDKNIQYF